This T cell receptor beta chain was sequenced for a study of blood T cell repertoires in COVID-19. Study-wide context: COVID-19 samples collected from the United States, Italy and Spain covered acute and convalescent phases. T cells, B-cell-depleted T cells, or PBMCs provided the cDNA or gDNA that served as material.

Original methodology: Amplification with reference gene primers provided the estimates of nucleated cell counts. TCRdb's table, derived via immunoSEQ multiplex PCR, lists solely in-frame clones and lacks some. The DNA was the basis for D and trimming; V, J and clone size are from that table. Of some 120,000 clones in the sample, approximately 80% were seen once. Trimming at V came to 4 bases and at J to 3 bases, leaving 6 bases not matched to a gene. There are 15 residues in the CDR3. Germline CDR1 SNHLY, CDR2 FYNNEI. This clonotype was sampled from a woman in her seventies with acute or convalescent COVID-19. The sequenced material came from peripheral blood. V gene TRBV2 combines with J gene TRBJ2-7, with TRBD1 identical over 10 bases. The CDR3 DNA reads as TGTGCCAGCAGTGTAACCGGACAGGGGGTCTACGAGCAGTACTTC. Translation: CASSVTGQGVYEQYF.